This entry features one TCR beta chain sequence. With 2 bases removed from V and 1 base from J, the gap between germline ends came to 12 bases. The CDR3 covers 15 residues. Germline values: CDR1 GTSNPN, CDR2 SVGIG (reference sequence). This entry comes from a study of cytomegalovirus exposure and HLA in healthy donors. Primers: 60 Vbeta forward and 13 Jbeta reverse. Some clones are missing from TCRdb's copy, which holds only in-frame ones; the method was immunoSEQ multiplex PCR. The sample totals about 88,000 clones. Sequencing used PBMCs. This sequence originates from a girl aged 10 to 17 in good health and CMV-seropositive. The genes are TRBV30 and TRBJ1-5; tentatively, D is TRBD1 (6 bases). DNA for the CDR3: TGTGCCTGGAGTCCAGGGGTTACGAGCAATCAGCCCCAGCATTTT. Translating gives CAWSPGVTSNQPQHF.